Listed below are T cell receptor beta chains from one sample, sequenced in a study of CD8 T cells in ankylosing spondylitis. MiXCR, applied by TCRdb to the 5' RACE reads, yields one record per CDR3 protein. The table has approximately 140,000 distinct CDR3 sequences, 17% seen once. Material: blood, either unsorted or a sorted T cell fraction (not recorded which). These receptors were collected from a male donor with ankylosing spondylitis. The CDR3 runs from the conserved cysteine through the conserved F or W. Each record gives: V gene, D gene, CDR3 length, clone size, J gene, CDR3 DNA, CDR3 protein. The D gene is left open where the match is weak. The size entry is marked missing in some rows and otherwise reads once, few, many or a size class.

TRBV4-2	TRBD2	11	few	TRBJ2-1	TGTGCCAGCAGCCGGGGACTAGCTTTGTTCTTC	CASSRGLALFF
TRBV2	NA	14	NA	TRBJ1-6	TGTGCCAGCACGGAGGACTCCTATAATTCACCCCTCCACTTT	CASTEDSYNSPLHF
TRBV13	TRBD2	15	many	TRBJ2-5	TGTGCCAGCAGCTCCAGCGGGATGGGGGGAGAGACCCAGTACTTC	CASSSSGMGGETQYF
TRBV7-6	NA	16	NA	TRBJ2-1	TGTGCCAGCAGCCCCCGGGTAGCGGCCTATTACAATGAGCAGTTCTTC	CASSPRVAAYYNEQFF
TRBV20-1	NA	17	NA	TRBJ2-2	TGCAGTGCTGCAGGCCACGATGGCGGCGGGGTTGCCGGGGAGCTGTTTTTT	CSAAGHDGGGVAGELFF
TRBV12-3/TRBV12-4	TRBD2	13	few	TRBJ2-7	TGTGCCAGCACTAGCGGGAGGTACTACGAGCAGTACTTC	CASTSGRYYEQYF
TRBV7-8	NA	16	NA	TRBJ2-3	TGTGCCAGCAGCTTAGCGGGACCTCTAAGCACAGATACGCAGTATTTT	CASSLAGPLSTDTQYF
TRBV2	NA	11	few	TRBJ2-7	TGTGCCAGCAGCGGTACCCTCGAGCAGTACTTC	CASSGTLEQYF
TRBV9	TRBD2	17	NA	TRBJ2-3	TGTGCCAGCAGCGGCCGACCGAGCGGGACTAGCACAGATACGCAGTATTTT	CASSGRPSGTSTDTQYF
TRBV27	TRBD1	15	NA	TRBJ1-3	TGTGCCAGCGGAGCGGACAGGTTCTCTGGAAACACCATATATTTT	CASGADRFSGNTIYF
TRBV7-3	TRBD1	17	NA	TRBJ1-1	TGTGCCAGCAGCTCTCTAGGGGGCGATGGTAAGAACACTGAAGCTTTCTTT	CASSSLGGDGKNTEAFF
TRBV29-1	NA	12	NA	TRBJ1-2	TGCAGCGTTGAACCAGGCTCGCAGGGCTACACCTTC	CSVEPGSQGYTF
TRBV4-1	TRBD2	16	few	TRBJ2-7	TGCGCCAGCAGCCCATCGGGACTAGCGAGTACCTACGAGCAGTACTTC	CASSPSGLASTYEQYF
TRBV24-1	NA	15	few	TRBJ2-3	TGTGCCACCAGTGATCGGTACGGGAACGCAGATACGCAGTATTTT	CATSDRYGNADTQYF
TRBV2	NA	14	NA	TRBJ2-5	TGTGCCAGCAGTGTGGCGGTGTACCAAGAGACCCAGTACTTC	CASSVAVYQETQYF
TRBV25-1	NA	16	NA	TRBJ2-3	TGTGCCAGCAGCGGCGGACTCATCCTTAGCACAGATACGCAGTATTTT	CASSGGLILSTDTQYF
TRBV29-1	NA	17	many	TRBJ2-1	TGCAGCGTTGAAGATCTTCATAAGAGAAGCTCCTACAATGAGCAGTTCTTC	CSVEDLHKRSSYNEQFF
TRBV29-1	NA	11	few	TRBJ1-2	TGCAGCGTTGAGGGGCGAAATGGCTACACCTTC	CSVEGRNGYTF
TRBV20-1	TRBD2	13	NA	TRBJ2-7	TGCAGTTTCGCCGGGACTAGCTTTTACGAGCAGTACTTC	CSFAGTSFYEQYF
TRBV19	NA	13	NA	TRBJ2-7	TGTGCCAGTAGTACCGGACAGATATACGAGCAGTACTTC	CASSTGQIYEQYF
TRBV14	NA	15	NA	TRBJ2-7	TGTGCCAGCAGCCAACCCGGGACCTCAACCTACGAGCAGTACTTC	CASSQPGTSTYEQYF
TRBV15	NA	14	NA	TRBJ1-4	TGTGCCACCAGCAACGGAAGCCCAAGGGAAAAACTGTTTTTT	CATSNGSPREKLFF
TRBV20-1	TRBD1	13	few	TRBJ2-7	TGCAGTGCTCCTACAGGGGTGTTATACGAGCAGTACTTC	CSAPTGVLYEQYF
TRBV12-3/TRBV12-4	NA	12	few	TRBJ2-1	TGTGCCAGCAGCCTAGCGTCGGCTGAGCAGTTCTTC	CASSLASAEQFF
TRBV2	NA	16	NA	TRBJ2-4	TGTGCCAGCAGTGAAGAAATCCAGGAAGCCAAAAACATTCAGTACTTC	CASSEEIQEAKNIQYF
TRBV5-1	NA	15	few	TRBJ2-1	TGCGCCAGCAGCTTCCGGGAGAGGACCTACAATGAGCAGTTCTTC	CASSFRERTYNEQFF
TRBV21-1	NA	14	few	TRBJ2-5	TGTGCCAGCAGCAGTAAGGCCTGCCAAGGGACCCAGTACTTC	CASSSKACQGTQYF
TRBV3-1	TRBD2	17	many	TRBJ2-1	TGTGCCAGCAGCCAACTAGCGGGAGGTGGAACACACAATGAGCAGTTCTTC	CASSQLAGGGTHNEQFF
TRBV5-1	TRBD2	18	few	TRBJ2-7	TGCGCCAGCAGCGGCGGGACTAGCGGGAGGGTACCCGGCTACGAGCAGTACTTC	CASSGGTSGRVPGYEQYF
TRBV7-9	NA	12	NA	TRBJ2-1	TGTGCCAGCAGCTTGGGAACTCGACGGTCGTTCTTC	CASSLGTRRSFF
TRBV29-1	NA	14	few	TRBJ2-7	TGCAGCGTTGAAGATCTACTGGGAATAGGCGAGCAGTACTTC	CSVEDLLGIGEQYF
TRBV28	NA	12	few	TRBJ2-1	TGTGCCAGCAGTCCCCAACCCTATGAGCAGTTCTTC	CASSPQPYEQFF